This T cell receptor (beta chain) was observed in a study of T cell repertoires in cytomegalovirus infection. Study-wide background: In the study, CMV epitopes included recently identified HLA-C-restricted and well-studied HLA-B-restricted ones. Shared public TCR beta signatures pointed to both CMV infection and a matching HLA type.

Findings and caveats of the study: Totalled public TCR beta family frequency picked out people who carried CMV plus the relevant HLA. Dominant in the ex vivo response were TCR beta clonotypes restricted by HLA-C and specific for CMV.

CDR3 length equals 15 residues. V dropped 3 bases and J dropped 5 bases, with 16 bases sitting between them. Germline CDR1 and CDR2: SEHNR and FQNEAQ (reference sequence). TCRdb passed the reads through MiXCR, listing each CDR3 protein once. The data show approximately 310,000 distinct CDR3 sequences, 20% to 25% seen once. Concerning this clonotype itself: What it binds is not known.

This receptor was obtained from a human donor in good health (CMV status not recorded). Some clones in this sample may be carry-over from other donors' samples. The gene calls are TRBV7-9 and TRBJ2-5; D uncertain. Material: cultured PBMCs, obtained from culture after CMV antigen stimulation. The DNA for the CDR3 is TGTGCCAGCAGCTTCCCCGGCAGGTTGGAGGAGACCCAGTACTTC. Amino acid sequence: CASSFPGRLEETQYF.